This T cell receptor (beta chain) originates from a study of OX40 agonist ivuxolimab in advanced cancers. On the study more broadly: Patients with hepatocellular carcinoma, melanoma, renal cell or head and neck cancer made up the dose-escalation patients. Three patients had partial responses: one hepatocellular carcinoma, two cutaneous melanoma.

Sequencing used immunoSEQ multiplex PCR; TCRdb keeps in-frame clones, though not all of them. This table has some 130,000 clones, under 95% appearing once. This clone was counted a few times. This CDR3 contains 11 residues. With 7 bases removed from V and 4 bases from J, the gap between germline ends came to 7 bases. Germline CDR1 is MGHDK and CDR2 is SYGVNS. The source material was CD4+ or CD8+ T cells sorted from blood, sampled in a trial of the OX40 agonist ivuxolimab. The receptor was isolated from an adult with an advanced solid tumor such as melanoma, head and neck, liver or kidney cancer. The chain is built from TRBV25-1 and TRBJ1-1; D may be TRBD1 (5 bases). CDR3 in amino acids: CASTGGTEAFF. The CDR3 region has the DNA TGTGCCAGCACGGGGGGCACTGAAGCTTTCTTT.